These 10 T cell receptor beta chains share one sample of origin, sequenced in a study of blood T cell repertoires in COVID-19. TCRdb's table, derived via immunoSEQ multiplex PCR, lists solely in-frame clones and lacks some. This table holds under 70,000 clones, just under 90% found once. Sequenced input: peripheral blood. The receptors derive from a man aged 45 to 65 with acute or convalescent COVID-19.

V is TRBV6-6 and J is TRBJ1-5, with 7 bases that match TRBD1. After removal of 2 bases from V and 7 bases from J, the junction contained 11 bases not matched to a gene. Germline loops: CDR1 MNHNY, CDR2 SVGAGI (reference sequence). CDR3 size: 16 residues. The CDR3, as DNA: TGTGCCAGCAGTTACCAACCTCGACAGGGATGGCAGCCCCAGCATTTT. As protein: CASSYQPRQGWQPQHF.

V gene TRBV5-8 combines with J gene TRBJ2-3; 10 nucleotides align to TRBD2. Looked up from germline, CDR1 is SGHTS and CDR2 is YDEGEE. The V gene end was trimmed by 0 bases and the J gene end by 5 bases; junction bases not matched to a gene: 6. The CDR3 sequence is 16 residues long. This chain's CDR3 is CASSLGAGGVRDTQYF. In nucleotides, the CDR3 is TGTGCCAGCAGCTTGGGAGCGGGAGGGGTCAGAGATACGCAGTATTTT.

The chain employs TRBV27 and TRBJ1-5, with D perhaps TRBD1 (6 bases). CDR3 length: 15 residues. Looked up from germline, CDR1 is MNHEY and CDR2 is SMNVEV (reference sequence). V was trimmed by 6 bases and J by 1 base, leaving 13 bases between them. The CDR3 loop reads CASRLGRGSNQPQHF. CDR3 nucleotides: TGTGCCAGCAGACTAGGGAGGGGGAGCAATCAGCCCCAGCATTTT.

This clone was observed once. The chain is built from TRBV6-6 and TRBJ2-2, with 7 nucleotides matching TRBD2. The CDR3 sequence is 14 residues long. With 0 bases clipped from V and 11 bases from J, the junction kept 6 bases outside the gene matches. Germline CDR1 reads MNHNY; CDR2 reads SVGAGI (reference sequence). DNA for the CDR3: TGTGCCAGCAGTTACTCCCCTACGGGAGGAGAGCTGTTTTTT. It yields the protein CASSYSPTGGELFF.

The genes are TRBV4-2 and TRBJ2-7; TRBD2 aligns across 8 bases. The trim removed 1 base at V and 4 bases at J, leaving 9 bases unmatched. Per the germline V gene, CDR1 is LGHNA and CDR2 is YNFKEQ. There are 16 residues in the CDR3. The CDR3 DNA sequence: TGTGCCAGCAGCCAAGCCGCCGGACTAGCTCAATACGAGCAGTACTTC. Protein sequence: CASSQAAGLAQYEQYF.

The chain has TRBV3-1 (or the pseudogene TRBV3-2) and TRBJ1-5; the D is unclear. This CDR3 comprises 14 residues. In germline, CDR1 is LGHDT, CDR2 YNNKEL (reference sequence). V lost 4 bases, J lost 4 bases, and 11 bases lay in between. The CDR3: CASSPRERNQPQHF. CDR3 coding DNA: TGTGCCAGCAGCCCGAGGGAAAGGAATCAGCCCCAGCATTTT.

This clone was seen only a few times. V usage is TRBV23-1 and J usage is TRBJ2-5; the match to TRBD1 covers 9 bases. TRBV23-1 qualifies as an ORF whose function is uncertain. CDR3 length: 17 amino acids. Trimming took 2 bases from V and 1 from J; bases not matched to a gene: 8. The CDR3 here is CASSQVTTGGFQETQYF. CDR3 in DNA: TGCGCCAGCAGTCAAGTCACGACAGGGGGGTTCCAAGAGACCCAGTACTTC.

The rearrangement links TRBV3-1 (or the pseudogene TRBV3-2) to TRBJ2-5, with 9 bases aligning to TRBD2. This CDR3 has 12 residues. CDR1 is LGHDT, CDR2 YNNKEL, per germline (reference sequence). The CDR3 here is CAAEREVGAQYF. CDR3 DNA: TGTGCAGCGGAGCGGGAGGTGGGGGCCCAGTACTTC.

The chain combines TRBV19 with TRBJ1-1, with D possibly matching TRBD1 (6 bases). The CDR3 is 12 residues long. From germline, CDR1 is LNHDA and CDR2 SQIVND (reference sequence). V was clipped by 3 bases and J by 5 bases, with 7 bases between them. CDR3 sequence (DNA): TGTGCCAGTAGTATCGGGACAACTGAAGCTTTCTTT. Protein product: CASSIGTTEAFF.

This clone appeared a single time. The chain employs TRBV6-5 and TRBJ1-1; D possibly corresponds to TRBD1 (5 bases). Trimming removed 2 bases at V and 1 base at J, with 8 bases between. This CDR3 region has 14 residues. CDR1 and CDR2 (germline): MNHEY, SVGAGI. CDR3 bases: TGTGCCAGCAGTTACGGGGGGGAGAACACTGAAGCTTTCTTT. The encoded protein is CASSYGGENTEAFF.